This TCR beta chain appears in the sequencing data of a study of blood T cell repertoires in COVID-19. Study at large: The origin of the acute and convalescent COVID-19 samples was the United States, Italy and Spain. PBMCs, B-cell-depleted T cells, or T cells provided the cDNA or gDNA that made up the material.

This CDR3 contains 14 residues. Per germline, CDR1 SNHLY and CDR2 FYNNEI. V was clipped by 5 bases and J by 9 bases; unmatched bases: 11. As handled by the study authors: Quantification of nucleated cells was approximated via reference gene primer amplification. Here immunoSEQ multiplex PCR was the method, and the copy in TCRdb shows in-frame clones only, minus some. For V, J and clone size, that table is used; D and trimming come from the DNA. Here the sample spans 100,000 to 150,000 clones, around four fifths being singletons. The receptor comes from a man aged 55-75 years with acute or convalescent COVID-19. The sample consisted of peripheral blood. The chain joins TRBV2 to TRBJ2-7, with 9 bases aligning to TRBD1. The CDR3 spells CASSTGGERRGQYF. The CDR3 coding sequence is TGTGCCAGCAGTACAGGGGGCGAGAGGCGCGGGCAGTACTTC.